The TCR beta chain under discussion was sequenced for a study of regulatory T cells in long-lasting Graves disease. Combining iRepertoire HTBI primers with Arm-PCR of CDR3 regions, the authors built TCR beta libraries. One entry per CDR3 protein results from TCRdb running MiXCR on the multiplex PCR reads. This repertoire shows 440,000 or so distinct CDR3 sequences, 14% to 15% found once; its top ten account for over 15%. This clonotype was found many times. Time point indicated: newly diagnosed GD, antithyroid drugs for less than 3 months. PBMC RNA was the source of the TCR library. V lost 6 bases to trimming and J lost 3 bases; unmatched junction nucleotides: 6. There are 16 residues in the CDR3. This sample was shared with a second study, whose subject was T cells in Graves' hyperthyroidism and ophthalmopathy.

The material was peripheral blood mononuclear cells (PBMCs), obtained at new diagnosis, from a patient treated with antithyroid drugs. The sequence derives from a woman aged 25 to 39 with Graves disease. The chain uses TRBV12-3 or TRBV12-4 and TRBJ2-5, with 14 bases lining up with TRBD2. The CDR3 DNA is TGTGCCAGCAGACCCGCGGGACTAGCGGGAGAAGAGACCCAGTACTTC. It translates to CASRPAGLAGEETQYF.